These 21 T cell receptor beta chains were all obtained from the same sample, sequenced in a study of cytomegalovirus exposure and HLA in healthy donors. Primers: 60 Vbeta forward and 13 Jbeta reverse. Clones were read by immunoSEQ multiplex PCR, and TCRdb kept only the in-frame ones, dropping some. The data show about 180,000 clones, around 82% seen once. Sequenced input: PBMCs. The receptors come from a woman between 50 and 59 years old in good health and CMV-seropositive.

The CDR3 DNA sequence: TGTGCCAGCAGTGAGTGGACAGCCTCTGGAAACACCATATATTTT. This translates into CASSEWTASGNTIYF. This sequence joins TRBV25-1 and TRBJ1-3; D perhaps matches TRBD1 (6 bases). Germline V gene data show CDR1 as MGHDK and CDR2 as SYGVNS. CDR3 size: 15 residues. With 3 bases removed from V and 0 bases from J, the gap between germline ends came to 9 bases.

This clone was seen a single time. The chain has TRBV5-5 and TRBJ2-5; a possible D gene is TRBD1 (6 bases). Trimming removed 4 bases from V and 3 bases from J, with 19 bases in between. Per the germline V gene, CDR1 is SGHKS and CDR2 is YYEKEE (reference sequence). This CDR3 comprises 16 residues. In DNA form, the CDR3 reads TGTGCCAGCAGCACGTTTGGGGGCCGAGGGAAAGAGACCCAGTACTTC. Translation: CASSTFGGRGKETQYF.

The rearrangement uses TRBV30 and TRBJ2-5; TRBD2 matches at 9 bases. The CDR3 has 14 residues. Trimming cost V 2 bases and J 4 bases; bases outside gene matches: 5. The V gene's germline CDR1 is GTSNPN and CDR2 SVGIG (reference sequence). In DNA form, the CDR3 reads TGTGCCTGGAGTTGGCGCGGGGGGGCAGAGACCCAGTACTTC. Protein: CAWSWRGGAETQYF.

The chain joins TRBV12-5 to TRBJ2-7; 11 bases fit TRBD2. This CDR3 is built from 13 residues. Germline V lookup: CDR1 LGHNT, CDR2 FRNRAP. Trimming removed 4 bases from V and 6 bases from J; junction bases left unmatched: 2. The CDR3 DNA reads as TGTGCTAGTGGTTCTAGCGGGGGGTTCGAGCAGTACTTC. Its protein is CASGSSGGFEQYF. Drawing the rest from reference TRBV12-5 and TRBJ2-7, the complete variable domain is DARVTQTPRHKVTEMGQEVTMRCQPILGHNTVFWYRQTMMQGLELLAYFRNRAPLDDSGMPKDRFSAEMPDATLATLKIQPSEPRDSAVYFCASGSSGGFEQYFGPGTRLTVT.

With respect to this clone: Other DNA sequences in this sample translate to the same CDR3. The rearrangement joins TRBV30 to TRBJ1-1, with D hard to call. The CDR3 totals 13 residues. Germline V lookup: CDR1 GTSNPN, CDR2 SVGIG (reference sequence). With 2 bases removed from V and 0 bases from J, the gap between germline ends came to 7 bases. The CDR3 loop is CAWSSDMNTEAFF. In DNA, the CDR3 is TGTGCCTGGAGTTCTGACATGAACACTGAAGCTTTCTTT.

The chain joins TRBV7-9 to TRBJ1-5, with D hard to call. The CDR3 is 12 residues long. The germline gives CDR1 SEHNR, CDR2 FQNEAQ (reference sequence). V dropped 2 bases and J dropped 5 bases, with 4 bases sitting between them. The CDR3 protein is CASSLQDQPQHF. As DNA, the CDR3 is TGTGCCAGCAGCTTACAGGATCAGCCCCAGCATTTT.

The chain is built from TRBV6-5 and TRBJ2-5; 8 bases fit TRBD1. CDR3 size: 16 residues. Germline V gene sequence: CDR1 MNHEY, CDR2 SVGAGI. The junction had 8 bases not matched to a gene; V was cut back by 2 bases and J by 3 bases. CDR3 loop: CASSYTPQGQEETQYF. Written as DNA, the CDR3 is TGTGCCAGCAGTTACACTCCCCAGGGACAGGAAGAGACCCAGTACTTC.

V usage is TRBV7-6 and J usage is TRBJ1-1; 7 nucleotides align to TRBD1. CDR1 is SGHVS and CDR2 is FNYEAQ in the germline V gene. Losses at the gene ends were 5 bases for V and 2 bases for J; bases not matched to a gene: 2. The CDR3 sequence is 13 residues long. Here the CDR3 reads CASSRDSNTEAFF. CDR3 nucleotides: TGTGCCAGCAGCCGGGACAGCAACACTGAAGCTTTCTTT.

The chain couples TRBV4-1 to TRBJ1-2; D possibly corresponds to TRBD1 (5 bases). The ends were cut back, 0 bases at V and 8 bases at J, with 13 bases in the middle. CDR1 and CDR2 from the germline V gene are MGHRA and YSYEKL. CDR3 length: 14 residues. CDR3 bases: TGCGCCAGCAGCCAAGATAATAGGGGTAGGGGCTACACCTTC. The encoded protein is CASSQDNRGRGYTF.

The gene calls are TRBV29-1 and TRBJ1-3; TRBD1 might be the D (5 bases). The CDR3 totals 13 residues. The V end was cut by 7 bases, the J end by 4 bases, with 14 bases between. CDR1 SQVTM and CDR2 ANQGSEA come from the germline V gene. The chain's CDR3 is CSAFGGGGNTIYF. The CDR3 nucleotides are TGCAGCGCGTTCGGGGGTGGGGGAAACACCATATATTTT.

The J gene is TRBJ2-5, the V gene TRBV11-2, with D unresolved. Trimming stripped 5 bases from V and 9 bases from J, with 16 bases between. The CDR3 is 13 residues long. Germline V gene lookup returns CDR1 SGHAT and CDR2 FQNNGV. CDR3: CASSVKAGGPQYF. The CDR3 nucleotides are TGTGCCAGCAGCGTAAAAGCCGGTGGGCCCCAGTACTTC.

This rearrangement joins TRBV7-9 to TRBJ1-3; tentative D call: TRBD1 (6 bases). This CDR3 spans 16 amino acids. Germline V gives CDR1 SEHNR, CDR2 FQNEAQ (reference sequence). V lost 4 bases to trimming and J lost 2 bases, with 15 bases between them. The CDR3 DNA reads as TGTGCCAGCAGCTATTCAGGGGATTTGGCTGGAAACACCATATATTTT. As protein: CASSYSGDLAGNTIYF.

This chain links TRBV7-8 with TRBJ1-2; D is possibly TRBD1 (5 bases). CDR1 and CDR2 (germline): SGHVS, FQNEAQ. V was clipped by 4 bases and J by 7 bases, with 13 bases between them. This CDR3 has 13 amino acids. CDR3: CASSSVGGSGYTF. The CDR3 coding sequence is TGTGCCAGCAGCTCGGTCGGGGGATCTGGCTACACCTTC. Full variable domain (rest looked up from reference TRBV7-8 and TRBJ1-2): GAGVSQSPRYKVAKRGQDVALRCDPISGHVSLFWYQQALGQGPEFLTYFQNEAQLDKSGLPSDRFFAERPEGSVSTLKIQRTQQEDSAVYLCASSSVGGSGYTFGSGTRLTVV.

The genes are TRBV6-5 and TRBJ1-6; D gene ambiguous. Trimming took off 3 bases at V and 13 bases at J, with 22 bases between the two ends. This CDR3 has 16 amino acids. Germline loops: CDR1 MNHEY, CDR2 SVGAGI. The CDR3 loop is CASSYTDTLIQYPLHF. DNA for the CDR3: TGTGCCAGCAGTTATACCGACACTCTAATTCAATATCCCCTCCACTTT.

This sequence joins TRBV19 and TRBJ1-5; the D gene is possibly TRBD1 (6 bases). The CDR3 totals 17 residues. V gave up 1 base and J gave up 7 bases, with 20 bases separating them. Looked up from germline, CDR1 is LNHDA and CDR2 is SQIVND (reference sequence). The CDR3 region has the DNA TGTGCCAGTAGTATAGGAGGGGCGGACAGCCTGAGGCAGCCCCAGCATTTT. Protein product: CASSIGGADSLRQPQHF.

The gene calls are TRBV2 and TRBJ2-1, with D possibly TRBD2 on 6 matching bases. CDR3 length: 11 amino acids. V lost 7 bases and J 15 bases, leaving 16 bases between the germline ends. The germline gives CDR1 SNHLY, CDR2 FYNNEI. CDR3 loop: CASIRDSSRFF. As DNA, the CDR3 is TGTGCCAGCATTCGGGACTCCTCCCGGTTCTTC.

This clone has only one observation. The CDR3 reads CASSYSLTGTNYGYTF. Here the CDR3 DNA reads TGTGCCAGCAGTTACTCCCTGACAGGGACAAACTATGGCTACACCTTC. This chain uses TRBV6-5 with TRBJ1-2; 7 bases line up with TRBD1. CDR1 is MNHEY, CDR2 SVGAGI, per germline. CDR3 length equals 16 residues. After removal of 0 bases from V and 2 bases from J, the junction contained 6 bases not matched to a gene.

J is TRBJ1-1 and V is TRBV30; D gene unclear. CDR1 and CDR2 (germline): GTSNPN, SVGIG (reference sequence). The CDR3 is 14 residues long. Trimming took 4 bases from V and 1 from J, leaving 13 bases between them. CDR3: CAWISTGKNTEAFF. CDR3 nucleotide sequence: TGTGCCTGGATTTCCACCGGGAAGAACACTGAAGCTTTCTTT.

The chain joins TRBV29-1 to TRBJ2-7; D unclear. CDR3 length equals 13 residues. The germline V gene has CDR1 SQVTM and CDR2 ANQGSEA. Trimming pared 4 bases from V and 0 bases from J, leaving 10 bases between. The CDR3 sequence: CSVGGMISYEQYF. The CDR3, as DNA: TGCAGCGTTGGTGGCATGATCTCCTACGAGCAGTACTTC.

This chain uses TRBV27 with TRBJ1-1; 7 bases map to TRBD1. Germline V gene data show CDR1 as MNHEY and CDR2 as SMNVEV (reference sequence). The CDR3 extends over 17 amino acids. The V gene end was trimmed by 7 bases and the J gene end by 3 bases; junction bases not matched to a gene: 17. The CDR3 here is CASIARTGSYGDTEAFF. The CDR3 DNA reads as TGTGCCAGCATCGCCCGGACAGGCTCCTACGGGGACACTGAAGCTTTCTTT.

This clone has just a few counts. This chain uses TRBV7-6 with TRBJ2-1; TRBD1 matches 8 bases. Per germline, CDR1 SGHVS and CDR2 FNYEAQ. With 5 bases clipped from V and 9 bases from J, the junction kept 18 bases outside the gene matches. This CDR3 has 17 amino acids. This CDR3 reads CASSAMTGATRWGEQFF. The CDR3 coding sequence is TGTGCCAGCAGCGCGATGACAGGGGCGACCCGATGGGGTGAGCAGTTCTTC. Full variable domain (outside the CDR3, taken from reference TRBV7-6 and TRBJ2-1): GAGVSQSPRYKVTKRGQDVALRCDPISGHVSLYWYRQALGQGPEFLTYFNYEAQQDKSGLPNDRFSAERPEGSISTLTIQRTEQRDSAMYRCASSAMTGATRWGEQFFGPGTRLTVL.